These T cell receptor beta chains were read from a single sample in a study of response to subunit inactivated influenza vaccine. TCRdb processed the RT-PCR reads anew with MiXCR; each CDR3 protein has one entry. The sample consists of 290,000 or so distinct CDR3 sequences, around 22% of them appearing once. This material consisted of PBMCs from blood, taken around 22 months after vaccination. The receptors here all came from a man between 50 and 70 years old who received an inactivated influenza vaccine. CDR3s include the opening cysteine and the closing phenylalanine or tryptophan. A D gene is named only where the DNA matches it firmly. Clone size is given for some rows only: seen once, a few or many times, or a class if the clone is expanded.

v_gene: TRBV29-1; j_gene: TRBJ2-7; abundance: NA; d_gene: NA; CDR3nt: TGCAGCGCGTCTTACACCTACGAGCAGTACTTC; CDR3aa: CSASYTYEQYF
v_gene: TRBV6-1; j_gene: TRBJ1-5; abundance: few; d_gene: TRBD1; CDR3nt: TGTGCCAGCAGAGCAGGGGGTAATCAGCCCCAGCATTTT; CDR3aa: CASRAGGNQPQHF
v_gene: TRBV5-1; j_gene: TRBJ1-4; abundance: few; d_gene: NA; CDR3nt: TGCGCCAGCAGCGTCCAGGGAGTGGCTAATGAAAAACTGTTTTTT; CDR3aa: CASSVQGVANEKLFF
v_gene: TRBV3-1; j_gene: TRBJ1-1; abundance: few; d_gene: NA; CDR3nt: TGTGCCAGCAGCTCGGGGGCCCAGAACACTGAAGCTTTCTTT; CDR3aa: CASSSGAQNTEAFF
v_gene: TRBV4-1; j_gene: TRBJ2-1; abundance: few; d_gene: NA; CDR3nt: TGCGCCAGCAGCCAAGTGGCTTTTAGCGGCAATGAGCAGTTCTTC; CDR3aa: CASSQVAFSGNEQFF
v_gene: TRBV7-2; j_gene: TRBJ1-2; abundance: few; d_gene: NA; CDR3nt: TGTGCCAGCAGCTTCCCAGACAGTTTTGGCTACACCTTC; CDR3aa: CASSFPDSFGYTF
v_gene: TRBV6-1; j_gene: TRBJ1-2; abundance: many; d_gene: TRBD1; CDR3nt: TGTGCCAGCAGTGTGTCGGGACAGCCGGGCTACACCTTC; CDR3aa: CASSVSGQPGYTF
v_gene: TRBV12-3/TRBV12-4; j_gene: TRBJ2-7; abundance: few; d_gene: TRBD2; CDR3nt: TGTGCCAGCAGTTTATCGGCGGGAGGCTACGAGCAGTACTTC; CDR3aa: CASSLSAGGYEQYF
v_gene: TRBV7-2; j_gene: TRBJ2-7; abundance: NA; d_gene: NA; CDR3nt: TGTGCCAGCAGCTGGACCTCCTACGAGCAGTACTTC; CDR3aa: CASSWTSYEQYF
v_gene: TRBV5-1; j_gene: TRBJ1-4; abundance: many; d_gene: TRBD1; CDR3nt: TGCGCCAGCAGCTTGAATCCGGGACAGACTAATGAAAAACTGTTTTTT; CDR3aa: CASSLNPGQTNEKLFF
v_gene: TRBV7-2; j_gene: TRBJ2-3; abundance: NA; d_gene: NA; CDR3nt: TGTGCCAGCAGCTTAGACTCCTACACAGATACGCAGTATTTT; CDR3aa: CASSLDSYTDTQYF
v_gene: TRBV6-5; j_gene: TRBJ2-1; abundance: NA; d_gene: NA; CDR3nt: TGTGCCAGCAGTTATAGTTACAGGCCGAATGAGCAGTTCTTC; CDR3aa: CASSYSYRPNEQFF
v_gene: TRBV4-2; j_gene: TRBJ2-7; abundance: NA; d_gene: TRBD1; CDR3nt: TGTGCCAGCAGCCGTGAGTGGACAGGAATCTACGAGCAGTACTTC; CDR3aa: CASSREWTGIYEQYF
v_gene: TRBV20-1; j_gene: TRBJ1-2; abundance: NA; d_gene: NA; CDR3nt: TGCAGTTCCCCGGACCTCACTAACTATGGCTACACCTTC; CDR3aa: CSSPDLTNYGYTF
v_gene: TRBV29-1; j_gene: TRBJ2-3; abundance: few; d_gene: TRBD1; CDR3nt: TGCAGCGTTCGTCCCGGGACAGCCGGAGATACGCAGTATTTT; CDR3aa: CSVRPGTAGDTQYF
v_gene: TRBV12-3/TRBV12-4; j_gene: TRBJ1-3; abundance: few; d_gene: NA; CDR3nt: TGTGCCAGCAGTTTAACCCGGGACACCATATATTTT; CDR3aa: CASSLTRDTIYF
v_gene: TRBV5-5; j_gene: TRBJ1-5; abundance: NA; d_gene: TRBD1; CDR3nt: TGTGCCAGCAGCCCGACAGGGAACTGGGTAAGCAATCAGCCCCAGCATTTT; CDR3aa: CASSPTGNWVSNQPQHF
v_gene: TRBV30; j_gene: TRBJ1-5; abundance: NA; d_gene: NA; CDR3nt: TGTGCCGGGGGTTTAAATCAGCCCCAGCATTTT; CDR3aa: CAGGLNQPQHF
v_gene: TRBV24-1; j_gene: TRBJ2-6; abundance: NA; d_gene: NA; CDR3nt: TGTGCCACCAGTGATCCGGGACATACTTCTGGGGCCAACGTCCTGACTTTC; CDR3aa: CATSDPGHTSGANVLTF
v_gene: TRBV15; j_gene: TRBJ2-1; abundance: once; d_gene: NA; CDR3nt: TGTGCCACCAGCAGAGAGCCCTACAATGAGCAGTCCTTC; CDR3aa: CATSREPYNEQSF
v_gene: TRBV7-2; j_gene: TRBJ2-2; abundance: NA; d_gene: NA; CDR3nt: TGTGCCAGCAGCGGCGGCCGAAACACCGGGGAGCTGTTTTTT; CDR3aa: CASSGGRNTGELFF
v_gene: TRBV4-3; j_gene: TRBJ2-3; abundance: few; d_gene: TRBD2; CDR3nt: TGCGCCAGCAGCCAAGACCATTCCAGACTAGCGGGAGGGAACACAGATACGCAGTATTTT; CDR3aa: CASSQDHSRLAGGNTDTQYF
v_gene: TRBV5-1; j_gene: TRBJ1-2; abundance: many; d_gene: NA; CDR3nt: TGCGCCAGCAGCTTGGAAGGGTTGAGCGGCTACACCTTC; CDR3aa: CASSLEGLSGYTF
v_gene: TRBV12-3/TRBV12-4; j_gene: TRBJ2-1; abundance: NA; d_gene: NA; CDR3nt: TGTGCCAGCAGTTTGGGCACGAAGGGTGAGCAGTTCTTC; CDR3aa: CASSLGTKGEQFF
v_gene: TRBV6-2/TRBV6-3; j_gene: TRBJ1-2; abundance: NA; d_gene: TRBD1; CDR3nt: TGTGCCAGCCGCCAGGACAGGGGAAACTATGGCTACACCTTC; CDR3aa: CASRQDRGNYGYTF
v_gene: TRBV7-2; j_gene: TRBJ1-6; abundance: NA; d_gene: NA; CDR3nt: TGTGCCAGCAGCTCTGACAGCTTTTATTCACCCCTCCACTTT; CDR3aa: CASSSDSFYSPLHF
v_gene: TRBV6-2/TRBV6-3; j_gene: TRBJ1-6; abundance: NA; d_gene: NA; CDR3nt: TGTGCCAGCAGTCTAGACAGGCTTTCACCCCTCCACTTT; CDR3aa: CASSLDRLSPLHF
v_gene: TRBV28; j_gene: TRBJ1-4; abundance: NA; d_gene: NA; CDR3nt: TGTGCCAGCAGTTTCCCGGGTCTTAATGAAAAACTGTTTTTT; CDR3aa: CASSFPGLNEKLFF
v_gene: TRBV4-2; j_gene: TRBJ2-1; abundance: NA; d_gene: NA; CDR3nt: TGTGCCAGCAGCCAAGAAGGGTCAGGCCCAACTGAGCAGCTCTTC; CDR3aa: CASSQEGSGPTEQLF
v_gene: TRBV4-3; j_gene: TRBJ1-4; abundance: NA; d_gene: NA; CDR3nt: TGCGCCAGCAGCTTTTCAGGGGACCAAGGGGAAAAACTGTTTTTT; CDR3aa: CASSFSGDQGEKLFF
v_gene: TRBV11-2; j_gene: TRBJ1-1; abundance: few; d_gene: NA; CDR3nt: TGTGCCAGCAGACCATCAGGGGTGAACACTGAAGCTTTCTTT; CDR3aa: CASRPSGVNTEAFF
v_gene: TRBV11-2; j_gene: TRBJ1-6; abundance: NA; d_gene: NA; CDR3nt: TGTGCCAGCAACGGACCGCCCGATTCACCCCTCCACTTT; CDR3aa: CASNGPPDSPLHF
v_gene: TRBV20-1; j_gene: TRBJ2-1; abundance: once; d_gene: NA; CDR3nt: TGCAGTGCTAGAGCAGTACAAGAAACCCAGTTCTTC; CDR3aa: CSARAVQETQFF
v_gene: TRBV20-1; j_gene: TRBJ1-5; abundance: many; d_gene: TRBD1; CDR3nt: TGCAGTGCTAGGCAGGGGGGGAATCAGCCCCAGCATTTT; CDR3aa: CSARQGGNQPQHF
v_gene: TRBV6-1; j_gene: TRBJ2-5; abundance: few; d_gene: NA; CDR3nt: TGTGCCAGCAATCCAGCGAGGATCCTTACGGAGACCCAGTACTTC; CDR3aa: CASNPARILTETQYF
v_gene: TRBV11-3; j_gene: TRBJ1-1; abundance: NA; d_gene: NA; CDR3nt: TGTGCCAGCAGCTTAGGTACAGCAATGAACACTGAAGCTTTCTTT; CDR3aa: CASSLGTAMNTEAFF
v_gene: TRBV9; j_gene: TRBJ1-5; abundance: many; d_gene: NA; CDR3nt: TGTGCCAGCAGCGTAGGAGGGTCGGATCAGCCCCAGCATTTT; CDR3aa: CASSVGGSDQPQHF
v_gene: TRBV5-1; j_gene: TRBJ2-2; abundance: few; d_gene: NA; CDR3nt: TGCGCCAGCAGCTTGGCCCAGGGGACGTCCGGGGAGCTGTTTTTT; CDR3aa: CASSLAQGTSGELFF
v_gene: TRBV20-1; j_gene: TRBJ1-5; abundance: NA; d_gene: NA; CDR3nt: TGCAGTGCTCAGGGGATGAGGAGCAATCAGCCCCAGCATTTT; CDR3aa: CSAQGMRSNQPQHF
v_gene: TRBV12-3/TRBV12-4; j_gene: TRBJ1-4; abundance: many; d_gene: NA; CDR3nt: TGTGCCAGCAGCCCTCAGGGGAGGTTAAGCGGAAAACTGTTTTTT; CDR3aa: CASSPQGRLSGKLFF
v_gene: TRBV28; j_gene: TRBJ2-2; abundance: NA; d_gene: NA; CDR3nt: TGTGCCAGCAGTTTGAATAGGGCCCCGTGGACCGGGGAGCTGTTTTTT; CDR3aa: CASSLNRAPWTGELFF
v_gene: TRBV29-1; j_gene: TRBJ1-4; abundance: few; d_gene: NA; CDR3nt: TGCAGCGTTGAGGGCGGGACATCAGGCGAAAAACTGTTTTTT; CDR3aa: CSVEGGTSGEKLFF
v_gene: TRBV28; j_gene: TRBJ2-1; abundance: NA; d_gene: TRBD1; CDR3nt: TGTGCCAGCAGTCAGACAGGGCACCTCAAAGATGAGCAGTTCTTC; CDR3aa: CASSQTGHLKDEQFF
v_gene: TRBV9; j_gene: TRBJ2-7; abundance: NA; d_gene: NA; CDR3nt: TGTGCCAGCAGCGTAGGTGAGGGTCTCTCCTACGAGCAGTACTTC; CDR3aa: CASSVGEGLSYEQYF
v_gene: TRBV7-2; j_gene: TRBJ2-7; abundance: NA; d_gene: NA; CDR3nt: TGTGCCAGCAGCTTCGGACTAAACGAGCAGTACTTC; CDR3aa: CASSFGLNEQYF
v_gene: TRBV4-1; j_gene: TRBJ1-2; abundance: NA; d_gene: NA; CDR3nt: TGCGCCAGCAGCCAAGACACGGATGGCTACACCTTC; CDR3aa: CASSQDTDGYTF
v_gene: TRBV5-1; j_gene: TRBJ2-1; abundance: NA; d_gene: NA; CDR3nt: TGCGCCAGCAGCTTTACGGGAAACTCCTACAATGAGCAGTTCTTC; CDR3aa: CASSFTGNSYNEQFF
v_gene: TRBV11-2; j_gene: TRBJ1-2; abundance: NA; d_gene: NA; CDR3nt: TGTGCCAGCAGCTTAGATCCGACCACACTCTTAGGCTACACCTTC; CDR3aa: CASSLDPTTLLGYTF
v_gene: TRBV4-3; j_gene: TRBJ1-2; abundance: many; d_gene: NA; CDR3nt: TGCGCCAGCAGCCTCCAAAGGGGGGCTAACTATGGCTACACCTTC; CDR3aa: CASSLQRGANYGYTF
v_gene: TRBV20-1; j_gene: TRBJ2-4; abundance: NA; d_gene: TRBD1; CDR3nt: TGCAGTGCTGGAAGACAGGGGGCAAAAAACATTCAGTACTTC; CDR3aa: CSAGRQGAKNIQYF
v_gene: TRBV23-1; j_gene: TRBJ2-1; abundance: NA; d_gene: NA; CDR3nt: TGCGCCAGCAGCGAAATCCACAATGAGCAGTTCTTC; CDR3aa: CASSEIHNEQFF
v_gene: TRBV6-1; j_gene: TRBJ2-5; abundance: NA; d_gene: NA; CDR3nt: TGTGCCAGCAGCCTTACGAGAGGGCAAGAGACCCAGTACTTC; CDR3aa: CASSLTRGQETQYF
v_gene: TRBV7-8; j_gene: TRBJ1-2; abundance: NA; d_gene: TRBD1; CDR3nt: TGTGCCAGCAGCGTACAGGGGGCGGACTATGGCTACACCTTC; CDR3aa: CASSVQGADYGYTF
v_gene: TRBV3-1; j_gene: TRBJ2-4; abundance: NA; d_gene: NA; CDR3nt: TGTGCCAGCAGCCAAGTGATTGGGGTTGGAGCCAAAAACATTCAGTACTTC; CDR3aa: CASSQVIGVGAKNIQYF
v_gene: TRBV3-1; j_gene: TRBJ1-4; abundance: few; d_gene: TRBD1; CDR3nt: TGTGCCAGCAGCCAAGGGAACAGGGGATATGAAAAACTGTTTTTT; CDR3aa: CASSQGNRGYEKLFF
v_gene: TRBV10-3; j_gene: TRBJ2-5; abundance: NA; d_gene: TRBD1; CDR3nt: TGTGCCATCAGGAGGGACAGCCAAGAGACCCAGTACTTC; CDR3aa: CAIRRDSQETQYF